A single count supports the clone carrying this T cell receptor beta chain. Its antigen is still unknown. Patients, 2 to 39 years old, had expanded memory T-cell proportions. CD4+ cells were sorted into CD25-high CD127-low regulatory cells and CD25-low CD127-high conventional cells. These data originate in a study of regulatory T cells. General study findings and limits: The two patients with the most severe autoimmunity showed the strongest Treg restriction. Compared with autologous conventional CD4+ cells and control regulatory cells, CD3G-deficient regulatory T cells showed reduced diversity. Regulatory T cells showed the strongest V-J pair restriction and V/J gene skewing among patient repertoires.

Amplification used 52 TRBV primers and 13 TRBJ primers. Here immunoSEQ multiplex PCR was the method, and the copy in TCRdb shows in-frame clones only, minus some. Of over 3,500 clones listed, approximately 91% are singletons. The length of the CDR3 is 16 residues. The germline V gene has CDR1 MNHNY and CDR2 SVGAGI (reference sequence). After removal of 4 bases from V and 1 base from J, the junction contained 6 bases not matched to a gene. The sample taken for sequencing was CD4+ Tregs sorted from blood. The chain carries TRBV6-6 and TRBJ2-2, with 7 bases matching TRBD2. This TCR was sampled from a child under 10 years old with CD3G deficiency. The CDR3 spells CASSFARELNTGELFF. Here the CDR3 DNA reads TGTGCCAGCAGTTTCGCGCGGGAGCTGAACACCGGGGAGCTGTTTTTT.